This T cell receptor beta chain was profiled in a study of siplizumab effects on memory and regulatory T cells. Overall study findings and caveats: Unstimulated naive T cells seemed to show more diversity than memory cells did, and they also seemed to be among the major contributors to the alloresponse. With siplizumab, mappable alloreactive CD4+ clones averaged roughly 69% Treg-derived, versus 25% to 30% in controls. Roughly 80-96% of proliferating CD4+ or CD8+ clones lacked an assignable naive or memory phenotype. Alloreactive sequences traceable to unstimulated CD4+ memory cells declined significantly under siplizumab.

This CDR3 contains 14 residues. With V trimmed by 6 bases and J by 8 bases, 9 bases remained unmatched. Germline values: CDR1 MNHNS, CDR2 SASEGT. With regard to this clone: Its matching antigen is unknown.

Libraries were prepared by immunoSEQ multiplex PCR; TCRdb keeps only in-frame clonotypes and omits some of them. The sample comprises about 120,000 clones, roughly 94% of which are singletons, and under 2% rests with the top ten. The sequencing sample was made of non-Treg CD4+ T cells sorted from blood. V is TRBV6-1 and J is TRBJ2-4; 8 bases match TRBD1. This TCR was recovered from a human donor in good health. The CDR3 is CASRRGQGVDIQYF. CDR3 DNA: TGTGCCAGCAGGAGAGGACAGGGTGTGGACATTCAGTACTTC.